The 9 T cell receptor beta chains in this list originate from one sample, sequenced in a study of lung T cells in sarcoidosis with Löfgren's syndrome. MiXCR was run by TCRdb on the reads, yielding one entry per CDR3 protein. Of 60,000 to 65,000 distinct CDR3 sequences detected, approximately 21% appear once; the ten largest clones hold 2.3%. Source material: CD4+ T cells from PBMCs. Receptors were obtained from a human donor with sarcoidosis (Löfgren's syndrome or another form), or a control subject (not recorded which).

The gene calls are TRBV10-2 and TRBJ2-7, with 14 bases lining up with TRBD2. This CDR3 comprises 14 residues. Germline lookup yields CDR1 WSHSY and CDR2 SAAADI. J gave up 7 bases and V 6 bases, and 5 bases lay outside the gene matches. The CDR3 region is CASRTSGRAQEQYF. The CDR3 DNA sequence: TGCGCCAGCAGGACTAGCGGGAGGGCACAGGAGCAGTACTTC.

This clonotype occurred a few times. The chain carries TRBV11-2 and TRBJ2-5, with 8 nucleotides matching TRBD2. This CDR3 has 14 amino acids. The trim removed 1 base at V and 6 bases at J, leaving 4 bases unmatched. The germline gives CDR1 SGHAT, CDR2 FQNNGV. CDR3 in DNA: TGTGCCAGCAGCTTAGTTACGGGGGGGAAGACCCAGTACTTC. Its protein is CASSLVTGGKTQYF.

This clonotype was seen at least ten times. J is TRBJ2-5 and V is TRBV5-4, with a weak D call TRBD1 (6 bases). This CDR3 has 14 amino acids. Trimming removed 6 bases at V and 1 base at J, with 13 bases between. Germline V CDR1 and CDR2: SGHNT, YYREEE (reference sequence). The CDR3 region has the DNA TGTGCCAGCACCCATGGACAGCTCCAAGAGACCCAGTACTTC. Protein sequence: CASTHGQLQETQYF.

This clonotype was counted at least ten times. This chain joins TRBV20-1 and TRBJ1-2, with D maybe TRBD1 (5 bases). The CDR3 spans 11 residues. CDR1 and CDR2 from the germline V gene are DFQATT and SNEGSKA (reference sequence). Trimming removed 7 bases from V and 4 bases from J, with 10 bases in between. For the CDR3, the DNA is TGCAGTGTCGGGGGGAGCTATGGCTACACCTTC. It yields the protein CSVGGSYGYTF.

A word on this clonotype: A read error may be the cause here, since a much bigger clone is one base away. This sequence joins TRBV20-1 and TRBJ1-3; TRBD1 aligns across 7 bases. The length of the CDR3 is 15 residues. Per the germline V gene, CDR1 is DFQATT and CDR2 is SNEGSKA (reference sequence). CDR3 residues: CSAASGQFSGNTLYF. As DNA, the CDR3 is TGCAGTGCCGCCTCGGGACAGTTTTCTGGAAACACCTTATATTTT.

This clonotype is labeled medium-sized. V is TRBV6-6 and J is TRBJ1-1; D unresolved. Germline V CDR1 and CDR2: MNHNY, SVGAGI (reference sequence). The V end was cut by 0 bases, the J end by 0 bases, with 8 bases between. There are 15 residues in the CDR3. The CDR3, as DNA: TGTGCCAGCAGTTACTCTTGGACGGTGAACACTGAAGCTTTCTTT. As protein: CASSYSWTVNTEAFF.

In regard to this clonotype: One base away lies a much larger clone, so this may be a sequencing read error. The chain couples TRBV7-2 to TRBJ2-5; D is perhaps TRBD1 (5 bases). CDR1 SGHTA and CDR2 FQGNSA come from the germline V gene. This CDR3 contains 15 residues. CDR3 protein: CASGFPPPSGETQYF. The CDR3 DNA is TGTGCCAGCGGCTTTCCACCGCCCTCAGGGGAGACCCAGTACTTC. The whole variable domain, remainder taken from reference TRBV7-2 and TRBJ2-5, is GAGVSQSPSNKVTEKGKDVELRCDPISGHTALYWYRQSLGQGLEFLIYFQGNSAPDKSGLPSDRFSAERTGGSVSTLTIQRTQQEDSAVYLCASGFPPPSGETQYFGPGTRLLVL.

V usage is TRBV7-2 and J usage is TRBJ1-1, with D possibly TRBD1 on 6 matching bases. The CDR3 loop spans 16 amino acids. The V end was cut by 0 bases, the J end by 0 bases, with 11 bases between. The germline gives CDR1 SGHTA, CDR2 FQGNSA. CDR3: CASSLAPGAMNTEAFF. CDR3 DNA: TGTGCCAGCAGCTTAGCCCCAGGGGCGATGAACACTGAAGCTTTCTTT.

V gene TRBV18 combines with J gene TRBJ2-3, with D perhaps TRBD2 (6 bases). The ends were cut back, 6 bases at V and 2 bases at J, with 12 bases in the middle. CDR1 KGHSH and CDR2 LQKENI come from the germline V gene. The CDR3 totals 14 residues. The CDR3: CASSLAETTDTQYF. The CDR3 coding sequence is TGTGCCAGCTCCTTAGCGGAGACCACAGATACGCAGTATTTT.